The 3 T cell receptor beta chains listed next were all sequenced from one sample in a study of CD8 T cells in Susac syndrome. When the RNA was reverse transcribed, random hexamers were used with an input of 0.5 to 1 ug. TCRdb itself ran the immunoSEQ multiplex PCR reads through MiXCR, one entry per CDR3 protein. Of roughly 120,000 distinct CDR3 sequences listed, 94% were seen once; the top ten hold approximately 0.1%. The material sequenced was CD4+ T cells from PBMCs. Receptor source: a human donor in good health.

The chain has TRBV7-9 and TRBJ2-1; D unclear. The CDR3 spans 12 residues. Germline CDR1 SEHNR, CDR2 FQNEAQ (reference sequence). The V end was cut by 6 bases, the J end by 7 bases, with 10 bases between. The CDR3 reads CASSIIGNEQFF. The CDR3 bases are TGTGCCAGCAGTATTATAGGGAATGAGCAGTTCTTC.

This rearrangement joins TRBV7-8 to TRBJ2-7; 8 nucleotides agree with TRBD1. This CDR3 has 15 residues. Losses at the gene ends were 5 bases for V and 4 bases for J; bases not matched to a gene: 10. Germline loops: CDR1 SGHVS, CDR2 FQNEAQ. As DNA, the CDR3 is TGTGCCAGCAGCATAGACTTACAGGGGGTATACGAGCAGTACTTC. Amino acid sequence: CASSIDLQGVYEQYF.

The rearrangement links TRBV27 to TRBJ2-4, with TRBD1 matching over 7 bases. CDR1 and CDR2 from the germline V gene are MNHEY and SMNVEV (reference sequence). The length of the CDR3 is 15 residues. V was clipped by 5 bases and J by 5 bases; unmatched bases: 9. The CDR3 coding sequence is TGTGCCAGCAGTCTCACAGGGGTCAACCAAAACATTCAGTACTTC. It yields the protein CASSLTGVNQNIQYF.